This section outlines one TCR beta chain sequence together with its context. Its target is not known. The CDR3 loop spans 13 amino acids. The V gene's germline CDR1 is KGHSH and CDR2 LQKENI. The V gene lost 0 bases and the J gene lost 11 bases, with 12 bases spanning the gap. Clones were sequenced by immunoSEQ multiplex PCR, and TCRdb holds only the in-frame ones, with some missing. The profile shows 4,000 to 5,000 clones, approximately 60% of them singletons. The data derive from a study of T cells in tumors after PD-1 blockade. Study-level background: During anti-PD-1 treatment, some patients continued daily vismodegib 150 mg. Study observations and caveats: Some novel exhausted tumor clones appeared in pre-treatment blood, suggesting peripheral recruitment.

This sequence joins TRBV18 and TRBJ2-3; D unclear. This TCR was sampled from a human donor with basal cell carcinoma. The sequenced sample was tumor tissue, obtained after anti-PD-1 treatment. In nucleotides, the CDR3 is TGTGCCAGCTCACCACCTAACGGAGTAGGGCAGTATTTT. It encodes CASSPPNGVGQYF.